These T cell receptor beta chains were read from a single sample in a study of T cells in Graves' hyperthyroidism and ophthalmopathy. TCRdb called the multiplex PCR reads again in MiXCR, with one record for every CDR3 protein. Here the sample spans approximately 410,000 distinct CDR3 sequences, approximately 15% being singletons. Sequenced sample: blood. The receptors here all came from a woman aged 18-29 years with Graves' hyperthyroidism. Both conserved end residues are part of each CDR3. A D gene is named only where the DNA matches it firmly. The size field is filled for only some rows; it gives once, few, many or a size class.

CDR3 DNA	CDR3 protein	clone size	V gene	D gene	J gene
TGCAGTGCTACCGGGGGATTCACAGATACGCAGTATTTT	CSATGGFTDTQYF	.	TRBV20-1	.	TRBJ2-3
TGTGCCATCAGTGATAAGGGGACTACCGCCACTAATGAGCAGTTCTTC	CAISDKGTTATNEQFF	many	TRBV10-3	TRBD2	TRBJ2-1
TGCAGTGCTGGAGTTGGTGGGGGCACCGGGGAGCTGTTTTTT	CSAGVGGGTGELFF	few	TRBV20-1	.	TRBJ2-2
TGCAGCGTTGAACTAGCTGGCACCGGGGAGCTGTTTTTT	CSVELAGTGELFF	few	TRBV29-1	.	TRBJ2-2
TGTGCCAGCAGCCAAGAACTAGGGGGCGAGCAGTACTTC	CASSQELGGEQYF	.	TRBV4-2	.	TRBJ2-7
TGTGCCAGTAAACGACTAGCGGGGCGCAATTCCTACAATGAGCAGTTCTTC	CASKRLAGRNSYNEQFF	many	TRBV19	TRBD2	TRBJ2-1
TGTGCCAGCAGTTATGGGGACCAAACCTACGAGCAGTACTTC	CASSYGDQTYEQYF	many	TRBV6-2/TRBV6-3	.	TRBJ2-7
TGCAGTGCTAGAACCCTACAGACTAGCGGGAGGGGAAATGAGCAGTTCTTC	CSARTLQTSGRGNEQFF	many	TRBV20-1	TRBD2	TRBJ2-1
TGTGCCAGCACCAATGAAGATACGCAGTATTTT	CASTNEDTQYF	many	TRBV2	.	TRBJ2-3
TGTGCCAGCAGTCTGAACGTGGGAACCAATCAGCCCCAGCATTTT	CASSLNVGTNQPQHF	few	TRBV6-1	.	TRBJ1-5
TGTGCCAGCAGCCCCGGCGCAGGGGTGGGGGAGCAGTACTTC	CASSPGAGVGEQYF	.	TRBV7-3	.	TRBJ2-7
TGTGCCAGCAGCCCGGGACCCTCCGGGGTTGGCCACGAGCAGTACTTC	CASSPGPSGVGHEQYF	many	TRBV7-8	.	TRBJ2-7
TGCAGTGCTAGATTTTGGGGAGGAGGCAATCAGCCCCAGCATTTT	CSARFWGGGNQPQHF	many	TRBV20-1	.	TRBJ1-5
TGTGCCACCAGCAGAGATTCTAGGATGGGTAATGAGCAGTTCTTC	CATSRDSRMGNEQFF	few	TRBV15	.	TRBJ2-1
TGTGCCAGTAGTATCCCGGGCGACTACGAGCAGTACTTC	CASSIPGDYEQYF	.	TRBV19	.	TRBJ2-7
TGTGCCAGCAGCTTATCTCGGGGCACAGATACGCAGTATTTT	CASSLSRGTDTQYF	many	TRBV7-9	.	TRBJ2-3
TGCGCCAGCAGCTTGAAGGGGGTGAGGGACACTGAAGCTTTCTTT	CASSLKGVRDTEAFF	many	TRBV5-1	.	TRBJ1-1
TGTGCCAGCACTATGACAGGGGTTGCAACTAATGAAAAACTGTTTTTT	CASTMTGVATNEKLFF	.	TRBV6-1	TRBD1	TRBJ1-4
TGTGCCAGCAGTGTAACTAGTTCCGGGGAGCTGTTTTTT	CASSVTSSGELFF	once	TRBV6-1	.	TRBJ2-2
TGTGCCAGCAGAGCCGGCCTTTCGGGTCAGCCCCAGCATTTT	CASRAGLSGQPQHF	.	TRBV5-1	.	TRBJ1-5
TGTGCCAGCAGCTCCCTTGGCGGAGCCAAAAACATTCAGTACTTC	CASSSLGGAKNIQYF	.	TRBV13	.	TRBJ2-4
TGTGCCAGCAGGGGAGACAGATCCAATGGCTACACCTTC	CASRGDRSNGYTF	many	TRBV28	.	TRBJ1-2
TGCAGTGCTAGAGAGGCCACGATAGCCAAAAACATTCAGTACTTC	CSAREATIAKNIQYF	many	TRBV20-1	.	TRBJ2-4
TGTGCCAGCAGACAACAGGGGGCAGTGAACACTGAAGCTTTCTTT	CASRQQGAVNTEAFF	many	TRBV2	TRBD1	TRBJ1-1
TGTGCCAGCAGCCCTCGACTAGCGGGAGATTTCGCAGATACGCAGTATTTT	CASSPRLAGDFADTQYF	many	TRBV7-2	TRBD2	TRBJ2-3
TGCAGTGCTGGGGGAATCGCGGGGCAAGAGACCCAGTACTTC	CSAGGIAGQETQYF	many	TRBV20-1	.	TRBJ2-5
TGTGCCAGCAGTTTATCGCCCTGGCGGGAGGACACAGATACGCAGTATTTT	CASSLSPWREDTDTQYF	many	TRBV27	TRBD2	TRBJ2-3
TGTGCCAGCAGGGACGGGACAGGCTCCTACGAGCAGTACTTC	CASRDGTGSYEQYF	.	TRBV7-9	TRBD1	TRBJ2-7
TGTGCCAGCAGGGCAGTCCATAATTCACCCCTCCACTTT	CASRAVHNSPLHF	.	TRBV28	.	TRBJ1-6
TGTGCCAGCACCCCATCCGAAGGAGCGGACGTTAAGGGAGATACGCAGTATTTT	CASTPSEGADVKGDTQYF	many	TRBV28	.	TRBJ2-3
TGTGCCAGCAGCCCCCCTGGTTTCGGAAGGGGTGAAAAACTGTTTTTT	CASSPPGFGRGEKLFF	few	TRBV9	.	TRBJ1-4
TGTGCCACCAGTGATTCCATTACAGGTTCGGGCCAGCCCCAGCATTTT	CATSDSITGSGQPQHF	few	TRBV24-1	.	TRBJ1-5
TGTGCCACCCGCTCGGCGTACGAGCAGTACTTC	CATRSAYEQYF	.	TRBV5-4	.	TRBJ2-7
TGTGCCAGCAGCTTAGTAGCAGACGAGCAGTACTTC	CASSLVADEQYF	many	TRBV7-6	.	TRBJ2-7
TGTGCCAGCTCACCACTTGACAGCCTCTCTGGAAACACCATATATTTT	CASSPLDSLSGNTIYF	few	TRBV18	.	TRBJ1-3
TGTGCCACCGGGACGGATTACTACGAGCAGTACTTC	CATGTDYYEQYF	many	TRBV10-3	.	TRBJ2-7
TGCGCCAGCAGCTTGCCCCGGGGGGAGCAGTACTTC	CASSLPRGEQYF	many	TRBV5-1	.	TRBJ2-7
TGTGCCAGCAGTGAGGGCAGGAGGACCTACGAGCAGTACTTC	CASSEGRRTYEQYF	many	TRBV2	.	TRBJ2-7
TGCGCCAGCAGCCAAGGACTAGCGGCCGTCGGGGAGCTGTTTTTT	CASSQGLAAVGELFF	few	TRBV4-3	TRBD2	TRBJ2-2
TGTGCCAGCAGCTTAACGGAGGAGACCGGGGAGCTGTTTTTT	CASSLTEETGELFF	many	TRBV11-2	.	TRBJ2-2
TGTGCCAGCAGCCAATTAAGCGGGCTAGCGGGAGAGACCCAGTACTTC	CASSQLSGLAGETQYF	many	TRBV3-1	TRBD2	TRBJ2-5
TGTGCCAGCAGTGCCTCCGGGTCGACGGGCACTGAAGCTTTCTTT	CASSASGSTGTEAFF	many	TRBV27	.	TRBJ1-1
TGTGCCAGCAGTTTTCCTACGGAGACCCAGTACTTC	CASSFPTETQYF	many	TRBV12-3/TRBV12-4	.	TRBJ2-5
TGTGCCAGCAGCTTACAGGGACCGCTGAGAAACACCATATATTTT	CASSLQGPLRNTIYF	many	TRBV12-3/TRBV12-4	.	TRBJ1-3
TGCAGTGCTAGAGATGGAGCCAGGGACGAGCAGTACTTC	CSARDGARDEQYF	many	TRBV20-1	.	TRBJ2-7
TGTGCCAGCAGCGCGTATGTGCAAAGGGGGGAGACCCAGTACTTC	CASSAYVQRGETQYF	.	TRBV25-1	.	TRBJ2-5
TGTGCCAGTAGTATCCGGGACGGCCTTAACTATGGCTACACCTTC	CASSIRDGLNYGYTF	.	TRBV19	.	TRBJ1-2
TGTGCCAGCAGTTTACGGCAGTCCTATGGCTACACCTTC	CASSLRQSYGYTF	many	TRBV27	.	TRBJ1-2
TGTGCCAGCAGTTTAGCGACAGGCCACGAGCAGTACTTC	CASSLATGHEQYF	many	TRBV12-3/TRBV12-4	.	TRBJ2-7
TGCGCCAGCAGCCAAGGTGCCTCCTACGAGCAGTACTTC	CASSQGASYEQYF	few	TRBV4-1	.	TRBJ2-7
TGCGCCAGCAGCTTCGGACTAGCGGGAGTCGCAGAGACCCAGTACTTC	CASSFGLAGVAETQYF	many	TRBV5-1	TRBD2	TRBJ2-5
TGCAGCGTTGACAGGGGCGCCGGCTATGGCTACACCTTC	CSVDRGAGYGYTF	.	TRBV29-1	.	TRBJ1-2
TGTGCCTGGTCCCTGTGGGGGAGATACACTGAAGCTTTCTTT	CAWSLWGRYTEAFF	many	TRBV30	.	TRBJ1-1
TGTGCCAGCAGCCTATTGTATGAAAGGACAGTCGGAAAAGTCTATGGCTACACCTTC	CASSLLYERTVGKVYGYTF	few	TRBV7-6	.	TRBJ1-2
TGTGCCAGCAGCACTTCTAGTGGCTACACCTTC	CASSTSSGYTF	many	TRBV28	.	TRBJ1-2
TGTGCCAGCTCACAGGGGACAGAGTCAGGTGTTGAGCAGTTCTTC	CASSQGTESGVEQFF	many	TRBV18	TRBD1	TRBJ2-1